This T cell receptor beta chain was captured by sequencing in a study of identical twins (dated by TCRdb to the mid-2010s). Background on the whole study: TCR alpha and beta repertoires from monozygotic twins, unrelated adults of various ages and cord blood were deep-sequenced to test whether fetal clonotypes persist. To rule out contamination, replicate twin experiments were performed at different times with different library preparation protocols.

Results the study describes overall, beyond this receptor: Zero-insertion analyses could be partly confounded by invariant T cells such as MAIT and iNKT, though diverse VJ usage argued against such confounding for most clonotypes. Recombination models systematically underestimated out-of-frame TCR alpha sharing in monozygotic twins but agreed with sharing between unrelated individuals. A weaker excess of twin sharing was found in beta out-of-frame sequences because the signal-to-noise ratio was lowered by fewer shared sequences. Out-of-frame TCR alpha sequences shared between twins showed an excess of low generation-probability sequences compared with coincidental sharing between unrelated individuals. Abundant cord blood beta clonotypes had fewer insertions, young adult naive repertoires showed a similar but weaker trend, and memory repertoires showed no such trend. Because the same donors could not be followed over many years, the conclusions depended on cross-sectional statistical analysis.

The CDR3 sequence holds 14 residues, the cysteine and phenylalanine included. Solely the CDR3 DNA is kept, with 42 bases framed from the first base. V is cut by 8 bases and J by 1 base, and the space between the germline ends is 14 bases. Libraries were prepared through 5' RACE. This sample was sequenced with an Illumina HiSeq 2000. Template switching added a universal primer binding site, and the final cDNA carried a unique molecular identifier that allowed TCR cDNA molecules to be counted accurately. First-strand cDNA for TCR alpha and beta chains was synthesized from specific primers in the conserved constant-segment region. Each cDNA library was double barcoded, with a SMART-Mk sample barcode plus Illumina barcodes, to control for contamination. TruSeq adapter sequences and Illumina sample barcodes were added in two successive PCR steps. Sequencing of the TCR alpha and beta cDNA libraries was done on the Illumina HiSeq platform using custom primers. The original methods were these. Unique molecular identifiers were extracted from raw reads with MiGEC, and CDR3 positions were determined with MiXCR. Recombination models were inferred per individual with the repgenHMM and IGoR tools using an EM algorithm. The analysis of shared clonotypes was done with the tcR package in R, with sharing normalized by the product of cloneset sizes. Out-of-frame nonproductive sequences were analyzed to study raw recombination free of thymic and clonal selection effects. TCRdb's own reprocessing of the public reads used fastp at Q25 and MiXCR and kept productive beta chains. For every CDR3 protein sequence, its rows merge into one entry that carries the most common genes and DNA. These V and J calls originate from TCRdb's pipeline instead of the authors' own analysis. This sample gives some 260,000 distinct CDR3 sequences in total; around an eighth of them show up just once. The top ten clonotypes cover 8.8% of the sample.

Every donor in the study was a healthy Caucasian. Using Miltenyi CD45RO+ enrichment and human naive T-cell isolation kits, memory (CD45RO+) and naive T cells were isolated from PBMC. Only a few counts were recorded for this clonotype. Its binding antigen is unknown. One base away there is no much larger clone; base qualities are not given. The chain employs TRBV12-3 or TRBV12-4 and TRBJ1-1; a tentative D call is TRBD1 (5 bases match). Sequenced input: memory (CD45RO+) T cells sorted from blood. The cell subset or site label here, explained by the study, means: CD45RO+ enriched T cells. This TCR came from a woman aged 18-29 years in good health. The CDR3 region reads CASGTGIGNTEAFF. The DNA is TGTGCCAGCGGTACAGGAATTGGGAACACTGAAGCTTTCTTT.